This TCR beta chain was observed in a study of shared T cell receptors in the human thymus (dated by TCRdb to the early 2020s). At the level of the whole study: The study examined how self-reactive, shared T-cell receptor alpha chains are generated in the human thymus.

The germline V gene provides CDR1 LGHNA and CDR2 YSLEER. The CDR3 has 18 amino acids, counting the end cysteine and phenylalanine. Of all the DNA, just the CDR3 is kept, 54 bases in frame from base 1. V and J lose 4 bases and 0 bases, and a span of 19 bases separates them. On this clone itself: Its target antigen remains unknown. No base qualities exist here, and no much larger clone lies one base off it.

The protocol used for the library was the immunoSEQ multiplex PCR assay. TCRdb provides this immuneACCESS table in a form limited to in-frame rearrangements. Some clones are lacking; in checked studies, under half of them reflect an unresolved V gene, and why the rest are absent is not known. The sample table lists some 660,000 clones, around 87% of them with a count of one. Of the sample, just under 0.0095% falls within the top ten clones. In addition, the sample was reused for a study of human thymus T cells. Drawing on the second study: The donors were immunologically healthy infants in Finland who had open corrective cardiac surgery for congenital heart defects. Thymus tissue was obtained as surgical resects removed during corrective cardiac surgery. Biased V and J gene segment usage appeared to be present in both thymic and peripheral blood repertoires. According to the related research, thymic TCR repertoires were highly overlapping among unrelated individuals. TCR alpha and beta repertoires from fewer than ten infant thymus samples and a few related peripheral blood samples were characterized in the study. The infant donors were roughly 7 to 244 days old, and the cohort included five or six males and a couple of females. After being mechanically released from the tissue, thymocytes were kept at -70 degrees C in pellets of about 9.5-30 million cells. A QIAsymphony instrument was used to extract genomic DNA from frozen cell pellets. The immunoSEQ multiplex PCR assay was used to amplify the TCRB and TCRAD loci from a standardized quantity of quality-controlled genomic DNA. The amplicons spanned the V(D)J region and were long enough to cover the CDR3 and allow V and J genes to be identified. The amplicons were sequenced on an Illumina platform via the commercial immunoSEQ service. Primer bias and sequencing errors were corrected as previously described, and TCRAD and TCRB were defined on the basis of the IMGT database. Analysis of the repertoires was done with immunoSEQ Analyzer 3.0 and VDJTools and included basic statistics, V/J segment usage, diversity estimates, rarefaction and pairwise overlap. Chao1, ChaoE, Efron-Thisted, Shannon and inverse Simpson indices were used to estimate diversity, which was also estimated on datasets down-sampled to the smallest sample. Repertoire overlap used strict matching of CDR3 nucleotide sequence, V gene and J gene, with Jaccard-based multidimensional scaling clustering. On average, thymus samples gave 650,000 to 850,000 unique TCRB clonotypes, whereas blood samples gave about 84,000.

The specimen sequenced was thymocytes. This TCR derives from a boy under three years old with a congenital heart defect. Donor details come from another sample of the same person, matched by shared clones. The V and J genes are TRBV4-3 and TRBJ2-1; the D segment could be TRBD1, given 6 matching bases. DNA sequence: TGCGCCAGCAGCCCAGGGGATCGAAGCCGCCCCTCCTACAATGAGCAGTTCTTC. It translates to CASSPGDRSRPSYNEQFF.